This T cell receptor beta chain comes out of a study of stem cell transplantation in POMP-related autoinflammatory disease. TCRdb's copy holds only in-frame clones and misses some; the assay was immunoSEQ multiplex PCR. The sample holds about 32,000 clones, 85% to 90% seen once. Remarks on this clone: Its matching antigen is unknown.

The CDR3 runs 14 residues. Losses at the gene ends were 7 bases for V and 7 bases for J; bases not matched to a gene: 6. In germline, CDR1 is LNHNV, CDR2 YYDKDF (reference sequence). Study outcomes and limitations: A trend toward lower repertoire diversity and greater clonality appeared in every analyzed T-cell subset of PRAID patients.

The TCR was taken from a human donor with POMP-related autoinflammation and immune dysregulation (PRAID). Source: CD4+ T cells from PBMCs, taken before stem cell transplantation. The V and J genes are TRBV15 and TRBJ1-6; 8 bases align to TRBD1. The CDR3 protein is CATNSGQVNSPLHF. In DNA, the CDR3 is TGTGCCACCAATTCGGGACAGGTGAATTCACCCCTCCACTTT.